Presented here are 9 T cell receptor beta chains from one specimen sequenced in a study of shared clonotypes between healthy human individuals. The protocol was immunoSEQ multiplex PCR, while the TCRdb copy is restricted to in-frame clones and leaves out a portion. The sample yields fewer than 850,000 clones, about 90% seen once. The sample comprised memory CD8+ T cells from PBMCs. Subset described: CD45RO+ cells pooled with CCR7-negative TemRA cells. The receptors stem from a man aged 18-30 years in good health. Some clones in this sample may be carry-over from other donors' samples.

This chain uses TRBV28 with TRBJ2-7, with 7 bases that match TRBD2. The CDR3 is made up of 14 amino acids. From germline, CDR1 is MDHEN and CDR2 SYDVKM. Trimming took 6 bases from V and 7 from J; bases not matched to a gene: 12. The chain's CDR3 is CASSPPGVGGEQYF. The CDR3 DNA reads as TGTGCCAGCAGCCCACCGGGGGTGGGGGGGGAGCAGTACTTC. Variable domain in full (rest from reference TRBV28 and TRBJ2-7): DVKVTQSSRYLVKRTGEKVFLECVQDMDHENMFWYRQDPGLGLRLIYFSYDVKMKEKGDIPEGYSVSREKKERFSLILESASTNQTSMYLCASSPPGVGGEQYFGPGTRLTVT.

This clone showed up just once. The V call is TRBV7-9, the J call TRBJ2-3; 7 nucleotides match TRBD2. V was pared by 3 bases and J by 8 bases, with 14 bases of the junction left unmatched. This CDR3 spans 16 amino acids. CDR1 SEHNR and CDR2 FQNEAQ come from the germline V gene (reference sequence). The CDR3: CASSLGGRTRSVTQYF. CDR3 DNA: TGTGCCAGCAGCTTGGGGGGTCGGACTAGATCTGTTACGCAGTATTTT.

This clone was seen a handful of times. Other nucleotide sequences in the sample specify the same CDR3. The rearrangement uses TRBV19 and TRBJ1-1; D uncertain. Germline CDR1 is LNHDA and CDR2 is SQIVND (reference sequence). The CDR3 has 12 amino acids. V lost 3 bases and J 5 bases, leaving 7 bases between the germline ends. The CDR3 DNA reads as TGTGCCAGTAGTATGGTCGGAACTGAAGCTTTCTTT. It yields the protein CASSMVGTEAFF.

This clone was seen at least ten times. The CDR3 loop reads CASRVDTPGAGANVLTF. CDR3 sequence (DNA): TGTGCCAGTAGGGTGGACACCCCCGGGGCTGGGGCCAACGTCCTGACTTTC. The J gene is TRBJ2-6, the V gene TRBV19, with D perhaps given as TRBD1 or TRBD2 (5 bases each). The germline gives CDR1 LNHDA, CDR2 SQIVND (reference sequence). The CDR3 loop spans 17 amino acids. Trimming took off 6 bases at V and 2 bases at J, with 17 bases between the two ends.

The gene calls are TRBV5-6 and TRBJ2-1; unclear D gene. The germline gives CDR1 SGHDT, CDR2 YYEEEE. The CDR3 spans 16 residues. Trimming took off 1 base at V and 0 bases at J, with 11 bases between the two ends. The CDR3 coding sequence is TGTGCCAGCAGCTTGCCACACCCCATCTCCTACAATGAGCAGTTCTTC. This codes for CASSLPHPISYNEQFF. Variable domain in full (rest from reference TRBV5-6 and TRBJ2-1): DAGVTQSPTHLIKTRGQQVTLRCSPKSGHDTVSWYQQALGQGPQFIFQYYEEEERQRGNFPDRFSGHQFPNYSSELNVNALLLGDSALYLCASSLPHPISYNEQFFGPGTRLTVL.

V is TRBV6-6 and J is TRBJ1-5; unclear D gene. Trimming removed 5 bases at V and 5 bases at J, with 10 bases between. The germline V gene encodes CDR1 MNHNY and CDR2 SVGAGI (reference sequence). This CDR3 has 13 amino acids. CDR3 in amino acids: CASSTSAYQPQHF. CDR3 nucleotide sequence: TGTGCCAGCAGTACCTCAGCTTATCAGCCCCAGCATTTT.

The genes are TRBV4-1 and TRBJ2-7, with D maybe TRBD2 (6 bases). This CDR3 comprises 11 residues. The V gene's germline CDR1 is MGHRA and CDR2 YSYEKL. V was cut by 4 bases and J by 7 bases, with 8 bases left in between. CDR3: CASSRGGEQYF. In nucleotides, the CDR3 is TGCGCCAGCAGCCGTGGGGGGGAGCAGTACTTC.

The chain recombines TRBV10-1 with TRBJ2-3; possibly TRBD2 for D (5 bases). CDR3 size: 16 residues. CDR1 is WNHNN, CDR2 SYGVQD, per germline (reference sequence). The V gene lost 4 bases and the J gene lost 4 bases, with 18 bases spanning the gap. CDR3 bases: TGCGCCAGCAGTGCACGGATCCTACCGCGGGCAGATACGCAGTATTTT. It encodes CASSARILPRADTQYF.

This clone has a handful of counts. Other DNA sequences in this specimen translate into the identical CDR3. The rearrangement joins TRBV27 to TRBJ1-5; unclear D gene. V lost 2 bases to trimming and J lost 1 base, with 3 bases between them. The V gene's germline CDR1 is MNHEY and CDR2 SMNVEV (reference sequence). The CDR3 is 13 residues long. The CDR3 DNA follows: TGTGCCAGCAGTTTAGGAAGCAATCAGCCCCAGCATTTT. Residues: CASSLGSNQPQHF.